This T cell receptor (beta chain) is drawn from a study of Graves' ophthalmopathy and Graves' hyperthyroidism. Study as a whole: Peripheral blood was gathered at first diagnosis, ahead of any treatment whatsoever. Points from the study as a whole: With just over 70% sensitivity and approximately 72% specificity, the model predicted ophthalmopathy progression. In blood appeared most of the expanded thyroid clonotypes whose frequency exceeded 0.001.

The study excluded patients with other autoimmune diseases, uncontrolled infections, pregnancy or lactation. The authors amplified TCR beta CDR3 regions, and they did so from RNA transcripts for repertoire sequencing. In the first round, RT-PCR was carried out with HTBI primers, and a multiplex PCR formed the second round. TCRdb reprocessed the multiplex PCR reads with MiXCR, giving one entry per CDR3 protein. Of 210,000 or so distinct CDR3 sequences listed, over 25% are singletons. This clonotype was seen ten or more times. Its specificity is not known. Trimming shortened V by 1 base and J by 0 bases, and 4 bases separated the two germline ends. The CDR3 is 14 amino acids. Germline CDR1 and CDR2: LNHNV and YYDKDF (reference sequence).

Sequenced material: peripheral blood. This rearrangement joins TRBV15 to TRBJ2-4; D unresolved. The TCR was taken from a man aged 45-65 years with Graves' ophthalmopathy. CDR3 sequence (DNA): TGTGCCACCAGCAGAGGGACAGCCAAAAACATTCAGTACTTC. Translation gives CATSRGTAKNIQYF.